This T cell receptor (beta chain) was sequenced for a study of naive and memory T cell subsets. Amplification of ligated cDNA took four PCR rounds with SP2 and nested alpha and beta constant primers. Via MiXCR, TCRdb re-called the 5' RACE reads, giving one row per CDR3 protein. The data hold more than 50,000 distinct CDR3 sequences, with 8% to 9% observed a single time. Notes on this clonotype: Its cognate antigen is unknown.

An oligonucleotide containing a UMI was ligated to the 3' end of TCR cDNA. Whole-blood samples were roughly 2.3 ml of peripheral blood from healthy adult volunteers. Input was about 1 to 1,100 ng of DNase-treated total RNA without cell sorting. Study-wide results and limits: Potentially, T cell activation and differentiation skew this RNA-based measurement.

Deletions cut 8 bases from V and 5 bases from J, with 12 bases between. CDR1 MDHEN and CDR2 SYDVKM come from the germline V gene. There are 12 residues in the CDR3. The chain recombines TRBV28 with TRBJ1-1, with a possible D match to TRBD1 (5 bases). The source is a female donor in good health. CDR3 region: CASAGGLTEAFF. DNA for the CDR3: TGTGCCAGCGCCGGGGGTTTAACTGAAGCTTTCTTT.